The text below deals with one TCR beta chain. The antigen remains unidentified. This entry is derived from a study of CD8 T cells in ankylosing spondylitis. Study-level points and caveats: Existing reports had already noted some motif variants in reactive arthritis synovial fluid and blood. Significantly higher representation of disease-linked clones was reported for matched ankylosing spondylitis synovial fluid. About 8 highly homologous variants made up a TCR beta motif, and this motif appeared characteristic of ankylosing spondylitis blood. Researchers report that disease-linked clones proved CD8+ and relatively rare in peripheral blood.

The germline V and J ends were trimmed by 7 bases and 0 bases, with 7 bases remaining between them. Germline CDR1 MNHNY, CDR2 SVGAGI (reference sequence). This CDR3 is built from 12 residues. TCRdb ran MiXCR on the 5' RACE reads and lists one entry per CDR3 protein. The data hold fewer than 550,000 distinct CDR3 sequences, with about 5.4% observed a single time. The chain carries TRBV6-6 and TRBJ2-7, with D perhaps assigned TRBD1 or TRBD2 (5 bases each). Source material: blood, either unsorted or a sorted T cell fraction (not recorded which). This receptor was identified in a male donor with ankylosing spondylitis. CDR3 nucleotide sequence: TGTGCCAGCATGGGGGTCTCCTACGAGCAGTACTTC. It codes for CASMGVSYEQYF.